In this sample, the clone carrying this T cell receptor (beta chain) turned up a few times. The sample belongs to a study of beta chain features in type 1 diabetes. Germline CDR1 and CDR2: SGDLS and YYNGEE. CDR3 size: 17 residues. The germline V and J ends were trimmed by 0 bases and 0 bases, with 10 bases remaining between them. TCRB transcripts that were expressed got sequenced, as all of the isolated RNA had been reverse transcribed. Method: immunoSEQ multiplex PCR; TCRdb's copy keeps in-frame clones and lacks some. Of about 350,000 clones in the sample, around 20% were seen once. The receptor was derived from a young woman in good health. The genes are TRBV9 and TRBJ2-6, with a weak D call TRBD1 (5 bases). Sequenced input: naive CD4+ T cells from blood. CDR3 coding DNA: TGTGCCAGCAGCGTAGGCCAGGGCCCCTCTGGGGCCAACGTCCTGACTTTC. This codes for CASSVGQGPSGANVLTF.